This T cell receptor beta chain was sequenced during a study of blood T cell repertoires in COVID-19. Study overall: Samples representing acute and convalescent COVID-19 were sourced from the United States, Italy and Spain. T cells, B-cell-depleted T cells, or PBMCs provided the cDNA or gDNA that served as material.

This clone has only one observation. The participants were between about 18 and 95 years old and came from fewer than 25 US areas. Symptom resolution, clearance, or two negative PCRs marked donors in Cohort 3 as recovered. The method was immunoSEQ multiplex PCR; TCRdb's version includes in-frame clones alone and lacks a portion of them. The sample holds around 310,000 clones, roughly nine tenths seen once. The sample comprised PBMCs or T cells enriched from blood (not recorded which). The receptor's source is a woman aged 25-40 years who had recovered from COVID-19.

The CDR3: CAISHPTRETQYF. The CDR3 bases are TGTGCCATCAGTCACCCAACACGAGAGACCCAGTACTTC. This chain uses TRBV10-3 with TRBJ2-5; D gene uncertain. Germline CDR1 reads ENHRY; CDR2 reads SYGVKD. V was pared by 5 bases and J by 4 bases, with 11 bases between. This CDR3 has 13 residues.